This T cell receptor (beta chain) was captured in a study of siplizumab effects on memory and regulatory T cells. The study, taken as a whole, reports: Naive T cells, seemingly more diverse than memory cells, seemed major alloresponse contributors. Most proliferating CD4+ or CD8+ clones, roughly 75-96%, had no naive or memory assignment.

The CDR3 totals 16 residues. V shed 4 bases and J 3 bases; nucleotides not matched to a gene: 9. Germline V gene sequence: CDR1 MGHRA, CDR2 YSYEKL. Comment on this clone: Its antigen remains unidentified.

This table comes from immunoSEQ multiplex PCR, and its TCRdb copy is limited to in-frame clones, with some not included. In the table there are roughly 100,000 clones, around nine tenths of which are singletons. The chain combines TRBV4-1 with TRBJ2-1; TRBD2 matches at 7 bases. Sequencing was carried out using non-Treg CD4+ T cells sorted from blood. The sequence was collected from a human donor in good health. In DNA form, the CDR3 reads TGCGCCAGCAGCCCGAGAGTGGGGGGGTACTACAATGAGCAGTTCTTC. Its protein is CASSPRVGGYYNEQFF.